This is a list of T cell receptor beta chains from one sample in a study of molecular identifiers for immune sequencing clone quantification. Each CDR3 protein gets one entry after TCRdb re-called the PCR reads with MiXCR. This sample has roughly 320,000 distinct CDR3 sequences; about 23% occur once, and the top ten carry around 0.76%. The source material was naive CD8+ T cells from blood, with Jurkat cell RNA spiked in. The receptor source for this set is a human donor in good health. Some libraries in this study had Jurkat cell RNA spiked in. Both conserved end residues are part of each CDR3. The order of the fields is D gene, V gene, CDR3 length, clone size, J gene, CDR3 DNA, CDR3 protein. D genes are given only for firm matches. Clone size, where shown, is once, few, many, or a class for clones that have expanded.

D gene: .
V gene: TRBV6-6
CDR3 length: 12
clone size: .
J gene: TRBJ1-1
CDR3 DNA: TGTGCCAGCAGTTACTCTCATCCTGAAGCTTTCTTT
CDR3 protein: CASSYSHPEAFF

D gene: .
V gene: TRBV6-5
CDR3 length: 12
clone size: few
J gene: TRBJ2-2
CDR3 DNA: TGTGCCAGCAGTTATAACACCGGGGAGCTGTTTTTT
CDR3 protein: CASSYNTGELFF

D gene: .
V gene: TRBV3-1
CDR3 length: 16
clone size: .
J gene: TRBJ2-3
CDR3 DNA: TGTGCCGGCAGCCAAGATCCCGGAGAACTCACAGATACGCAGTATTTT
CDR3 protein: CAGSQDPGELTDTQYF

D gene: .
V gene: TRBV24-1
CDR3 length: 13
clone size: many
J gene: TRBJ1-1
CDR3 DNA: TGTGCCACCAGGGCAGGGGCGCACACTGAAGCTTTCTTT
CDR3 protein: CATRAGAHTEAFF

D gene: .
V gene: TRBV19
CDR3 length: 15
clone size: .
J gene: TRBJ2-3
CDR3 DNA: TGTGCCAGTAGTATGCCAGCGTCTAGCACAGATACGCAGTATTTT
CDR3 protein: CASSMPASSTDTQYF

D gene: .
V gene: TRBV7-9
CDR3 length: 11
clone size: .
J gene: TRBJ1-4
CDR3 DNA: TGTGCCAGCAGCCTCGGACAGTTACTGTTTTTT
CDR3 protein: CASSLGQLLFF

D gene: .
V gene: TRBV4-1
CDR3 length: 18
clone size: few
J gene: TRBJ2-7
CDR3 DNA: TGCGCCAGCAGCCCGGCCGGCGGACAGGGGACTAGTTCCTACGAGCAGTACTTC
CDR3 protein: CASSPAGGQGTSSYEQYF

D gene: TRBD2
V gene: TRBV5-8
CDR3 length: 20
clone size: many
J gene: TRBJ2-3
CDR3 DNA: TGTGCCAGCAGCTTGGACCGGTTAAAAAGCGGGAGAGTAAGCACAGATACGCAGTATTTT
CDR3 protein: CASSLDRLKSGRVSTDTQYF

D gene: TRBD1
V gene: TRBV7-9
CDR3 length: 15
clone size: many
J gene: TRBJ1-4
CDR3 DNA: TGTGCCAGCAGCTTAACAGACAGGGGTAATGAAAAACTGTTTTTT
CDR3 protein: CASSLTDRGNEKLFF

D gene: .
V gene: TRBV27
CDR3 length: 13
clone size: many
J gene: TRBJ2-3
CDR3 DNA: TGTGCCAGCAGTTTATCGTCGGCAGATACGCAGTATTTT
CDR3 protein: CASSLSSADTQYF

D gene: TRBD2
V gene: TRBV6-1
CDR3 length: 18
clone size: few
J gene: TRBJ2-7
CDR3 DNA: TGTGCCAGCAGTGAAAGAGCCCGGATTAGCGGGAGCCTATACGAGCAGTACTTC
CDR3 protein: CASSERARISGSLYEQYF

D gene: .
V gene: TRBV4-1
CDR3 length: 13
clone size: many
J gene: TRBJ1-1
CDR3 DNA: TGCGCCAGCAGCCTGACGAGGGACACTGAAGCTTTCTTT
CDR3 protein: CASSLTRDTEAFF

D gene: .
V gene: TRBV19
CDR3 length: 15
clone size: few
J gene: TRBJ2-7
CDR3 DNA: TGTGCCAGTAGTCCCGGACCGTGGGGCTCCTACGAGCAGTACTTC
CDR3 protein: CASSPGPWGSYEQYF

D gene: TRBD1
V gene: TRBV5-4
CDR3 length: 15
clone size: .
J gene: TRBJ2-1
CDR3 DNA: TGTGCCAGCAGCTTCAGGGGGCCGGTTGGGGATGAGCAGTTCTTC
CDR3 protein: CASSFRGPVGDEQFF

D gene: TRBD1
V gene: TRBV6-2/TRBV6-3
CDR3 length: 11
clone size: few
J gene: TRBJ2-7
CDR3 DNA: TGTGCCACCCGGACAGGGTTGGAGCAGTACTTC
CDR3 protein: CATRTGLEQYF

D gene: .
V gene: TRBV4-3
CDR3 length: 11
clone size: .
J gene: TRBJ2-1
CDR3 DNA: TGCGCCAGCAGCCAAGTGGGATTCCAGTTCTTC
CDR3 protein: CASSQVGFQFF

D gene: TRBD2
V gene: TRBV20-1
CDR3 length: 14
clone size: many
J gene: TRBJ2-7
CDR3 DNA: TGCAGTGCTAGACCTGGGACTAGCGAAGGGGAGCAGTACTTC
CDR3 protein: CSARPGTSEGEQYF

D gene: .
V gene: TRBV19
CDR3 length: 17
clone size: .
J gene: TRBJ2-7
CDR3 DNA: TGTGCCAGTAGTATCCAGGCCCAATCGGGCTACTACTACGAGCAGTACTTC
CDR3 protein: CASSIQAQSGYYYEQYF